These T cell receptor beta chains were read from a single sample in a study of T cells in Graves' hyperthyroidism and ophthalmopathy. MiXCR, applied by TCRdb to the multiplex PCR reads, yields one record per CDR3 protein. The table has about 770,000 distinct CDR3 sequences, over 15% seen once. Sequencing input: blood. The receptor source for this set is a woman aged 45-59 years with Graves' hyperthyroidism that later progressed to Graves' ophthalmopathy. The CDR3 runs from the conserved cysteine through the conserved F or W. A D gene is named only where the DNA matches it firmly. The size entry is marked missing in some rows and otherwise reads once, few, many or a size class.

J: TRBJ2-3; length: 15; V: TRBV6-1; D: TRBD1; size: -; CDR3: CASSARDRGGGTQYF; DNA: TGTGCCAGCAGCGCCCGGGACAGGGGGGGAGGTACGCAGTATTTT
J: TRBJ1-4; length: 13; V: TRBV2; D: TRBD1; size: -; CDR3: CASLDRGNEKLFF; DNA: TGTGCCAGCCTGGACAGGGGTAATGAAAAACTGTTTTTT
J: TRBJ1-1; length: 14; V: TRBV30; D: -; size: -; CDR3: CAWSAGGLDTEAFF; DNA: TGTGCCTGGAGTGCCGGGGGCCTGGATACTGAAGCTTTCTTT
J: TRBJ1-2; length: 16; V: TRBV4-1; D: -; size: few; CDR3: CASSQQISEGRHGYTF; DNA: TGCGCCAGCAGCCAACAGATAAGTGAGGGGCGGCATGGCTACACCTTC
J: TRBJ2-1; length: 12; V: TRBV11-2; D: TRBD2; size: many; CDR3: CASRPSGDEQFF; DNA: TGTGCCAGCAGGCCCAGCGGGGATGAGCAGTTCTTC
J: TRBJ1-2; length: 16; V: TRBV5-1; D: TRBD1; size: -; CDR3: CASSLGRDRTNYGYTF; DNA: TGCGCCAGCAGCTTAGGCCGGGACAGGACCAACTATGGCTACACCTTC
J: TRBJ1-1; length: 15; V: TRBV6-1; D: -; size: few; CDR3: CASSSLRRANTEAFF; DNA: TGTGCCAGCAGTTCCCTCAGGCGGGCGAACACTGAAGCTTTCTTT
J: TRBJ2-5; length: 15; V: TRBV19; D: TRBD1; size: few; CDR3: CASSNSDRAVATQYF; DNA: TGTGCCAGTAGTAACAGCGACAGGGCGGTGGCGACCCAGTACTTC
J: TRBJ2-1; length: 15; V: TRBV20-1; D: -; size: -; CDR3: CSARDYGVPYNEQFF; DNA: TGCAGTGCTAGAGATTACGGGGTCCCCTACAATGAGCAGTTCTTC
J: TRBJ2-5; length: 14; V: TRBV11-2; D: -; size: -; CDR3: CASSLGLVQETQYF; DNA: TGTGCCAGCAGCTTAGGGCTCGTTCAAGAGACCCAGTACTTC
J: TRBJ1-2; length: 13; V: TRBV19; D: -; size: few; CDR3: CASSTPESYGYTF; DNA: TGTGCCAGTAGTACTCCAGAGAGCTATGGCTACACCTTC
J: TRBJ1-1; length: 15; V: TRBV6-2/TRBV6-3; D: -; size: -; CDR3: CASSYSTGRLSEAFF; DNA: TGTGCCAGCAGTTACTCCACAGGGAGGTTGTCTGAAGCTTTCTTT
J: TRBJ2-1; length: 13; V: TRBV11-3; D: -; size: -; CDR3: CASSLAGNNEQFF; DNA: TGTGCCAGCAGCTTAGCCGGGAACAATGAGCAGTTCTTC
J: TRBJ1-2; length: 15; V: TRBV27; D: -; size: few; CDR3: CASSFEAGVDYGYTF; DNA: TGTGCCAGCAGTTTCGAGGCAGGGGTGGACTATGGCTACACCTTC
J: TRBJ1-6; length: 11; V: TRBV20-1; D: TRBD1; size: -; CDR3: CSAGTDSPLHF; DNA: TGCAGTGCTGGGACAGATTCACCCCTCCACTTT
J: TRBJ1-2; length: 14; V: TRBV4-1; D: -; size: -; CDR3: CASSQTGFDYGYTF; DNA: TGCGCCAGCAGCCAAACGGGGTTCGACTATGGCTACACCTTC
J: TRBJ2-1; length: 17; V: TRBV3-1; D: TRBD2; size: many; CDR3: CASSQEQAGGNYNEQFF; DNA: TGTGCCAGCAGCCAAGAACAAGCGGGGGGGAACTACAATGAGCAGTTCTTC
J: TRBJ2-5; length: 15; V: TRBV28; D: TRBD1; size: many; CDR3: CASSSGQGVGETQYF; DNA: TGTGCCAGCAGTTCCGGACAGGGGGTGGGAGAGACCCAGTACTTC
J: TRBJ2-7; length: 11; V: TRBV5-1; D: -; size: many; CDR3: CASSADYEQYF; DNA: TGCGCCAGCAGCGCCGATTACGAGCAGTACTTC
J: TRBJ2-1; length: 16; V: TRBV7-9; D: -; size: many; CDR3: CASSLVGVSSYNEQFF; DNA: TGTGCCAGCAGCTTAGTTGGCGTAAGCTCCTACAATGAGCAGTTCTTC
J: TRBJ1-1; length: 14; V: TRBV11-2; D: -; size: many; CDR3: CASSLEFENTEAFF; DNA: TGTGCCAGCAGCTTAGAGTTTGAGAACACTGAAGCTTTCTTT
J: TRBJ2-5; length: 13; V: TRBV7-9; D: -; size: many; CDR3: CASRQGEAETQYF; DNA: TGTGCCAGCAGACAAGGGGAAGCAGAGACCCAGTACTTC
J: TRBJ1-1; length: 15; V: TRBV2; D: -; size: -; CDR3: CASSAENGLNTEAFF; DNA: TGTGCCAGCAGTGCGGAAAACGGACTGAACACTGAAGCTTTCTTT
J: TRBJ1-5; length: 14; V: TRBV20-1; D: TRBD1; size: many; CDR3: CSAEEQGVVQPQHF; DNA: TGCAGTGCAGAAGAACAGGGGGTTGTTCAGCCCCAGCATTTT
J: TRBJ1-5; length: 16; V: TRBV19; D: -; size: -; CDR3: CASSNFWGMSNQPQHF; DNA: TGTGCCAGTAGTAACTTTTGGGGGATGAGCAATCAGCCCCAGCATTTT
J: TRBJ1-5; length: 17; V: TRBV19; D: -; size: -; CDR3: CASSILGSPLSNQPQHF; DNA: TGTGCCAGTAGTATACTCGGCAGCCCCCTCAGCAATCAGCCCCAGCATTTT
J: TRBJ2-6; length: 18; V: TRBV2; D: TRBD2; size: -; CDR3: CASRPGLAVSSGANVLTF; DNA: TGTGCCAGCAGACCGGGACTAGCGGTATCCTCTGGGGCCAACGTCCTGACTTTC
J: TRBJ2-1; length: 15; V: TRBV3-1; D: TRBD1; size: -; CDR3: CASSQVTGGVGEQFF; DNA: TGTGCCAGCAGCCAAGTTACAGGGGGCGTAGGTGAGCAGTTCTTC
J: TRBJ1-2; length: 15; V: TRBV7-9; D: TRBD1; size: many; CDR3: CASSIGQGGIYGYTF; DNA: TGTGCCAGCAGCATAGGACAGGGAGGAATCTATGGCTACACCTTC
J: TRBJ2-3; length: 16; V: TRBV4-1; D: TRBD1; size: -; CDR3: CASSQGDRRSTDTQYF; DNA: TGCGCCAGCAGCCAAGGGGACAGGCGAAGCACAGATACGCAGTATTTT
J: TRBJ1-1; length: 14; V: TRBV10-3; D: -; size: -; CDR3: CAISEMRTVNEAFF; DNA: TGTGCCATCAGTGAGATGAGGACGGTGAACGAAGCTTTCTTT
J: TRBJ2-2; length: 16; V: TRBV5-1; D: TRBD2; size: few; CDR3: CASSFLSGGGTGELFF; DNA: TGCGCCAGCAGCTTCCTTAGCGGGGGCGGCACCGGGGAGCTGTTTTTT
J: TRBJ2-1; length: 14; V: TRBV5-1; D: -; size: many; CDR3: CASSLGVARNEQFF; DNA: TGCGCCAGCAGCTTGGGCGTAGCCAGGAATGAGCAGTTCTTC
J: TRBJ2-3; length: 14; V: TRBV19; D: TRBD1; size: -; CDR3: CASKDRPSTDTQYF; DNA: TGTGCCAGCAAGGACAGGCCCAGCACAGATACGCAGTATTTT
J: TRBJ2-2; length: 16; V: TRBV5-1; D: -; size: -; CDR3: CASSFGRGLNTGELFF; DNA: TGCGCCAGCAGCTTTGGGCGGGGACTGAACACCGGGGAGCTGTTTTTT
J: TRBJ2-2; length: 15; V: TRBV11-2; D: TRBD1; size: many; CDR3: CASSPGQVNTGELFF; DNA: TGTGCCAGCAGCCCGGGACAGGTGAACACCGGGGAGCTGTTTTTT
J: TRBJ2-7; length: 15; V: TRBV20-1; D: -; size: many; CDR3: CSARARTHVPYEQYF; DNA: TGCAGTGCTAGAGCCCGGACCCACGTCCCCTACGAGCAGTACTTC
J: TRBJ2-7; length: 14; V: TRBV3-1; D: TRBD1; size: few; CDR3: CASSPVQGAGEQYF; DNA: TGTGCCAGCAGCCCCGTACAGGGGGCGGGCGAGCAGTACTTC
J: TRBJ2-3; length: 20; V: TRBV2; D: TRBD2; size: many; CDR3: CASLVYGLAGAEIPTDTQYF; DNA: TGTGCCAGCCTCGTTTATGGGTTAGCGGGGGCCGAAATACCAACAGATACGCAGTATTTT
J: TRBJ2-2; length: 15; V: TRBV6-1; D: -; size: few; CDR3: CASSEDRADTGELFF; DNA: TGTGCCAGCAGTGAAGACAGGGCGGACACCGGGGAGCTGTTTTTT
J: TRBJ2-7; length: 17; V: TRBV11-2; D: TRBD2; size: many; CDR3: CASSTHRDYKYMGEQYF; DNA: TGTGCCAGCAGCACTCACCGGGACTACAAGTACATGGGCGAGCAGTACTTC
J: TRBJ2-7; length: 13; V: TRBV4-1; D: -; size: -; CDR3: CASSQGLGYEQYF; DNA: TGCGCCAGCAGCCAAGGGCTTGGGTACGAGCAGTACTTC
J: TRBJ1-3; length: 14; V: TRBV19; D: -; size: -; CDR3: CASSMPGYGNTIYF; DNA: TGTGCCAGTAGTATGCCAGGGTATGGAAACACCATATATTTT
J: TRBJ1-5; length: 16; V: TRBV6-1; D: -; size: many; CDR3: CASSEQRQYNNQPQHF; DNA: TGTGCCAGCAGTGAGCAGCGTCAGTACAACAATCAGCCCCAGCATTTT
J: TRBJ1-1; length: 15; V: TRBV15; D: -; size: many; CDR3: CATSRHREVNTEAFF; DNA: TGTGCCACCAGCAGACACAGGGAGGTGAACACTGAAGCTTTCTTT
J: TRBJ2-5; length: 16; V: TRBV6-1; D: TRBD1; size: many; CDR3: CASRQGPEQGKETQYF; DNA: TGTGCCAGCAGACAAGGACCGGAACAGGGGAAAGAGACCCAGTACTTC
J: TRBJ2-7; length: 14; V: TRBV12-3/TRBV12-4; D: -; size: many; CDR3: CASSSRQRTYEQYF; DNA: TGTGCCAGCAGTTCCCGACAGAGGACCTACGAGCAGTACTTC
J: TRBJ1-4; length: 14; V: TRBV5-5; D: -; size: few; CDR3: CASSYQGSNEKLFF; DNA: TGTGCCAGCAGCTATCAGGGTTCTAATGAAAAACTGTTTTTT
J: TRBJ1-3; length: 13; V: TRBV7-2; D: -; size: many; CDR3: CASSSGPGDTIYF; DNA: TGTGCCAGCAGCTCAGGTCCGGGGGACACCATATATTTT
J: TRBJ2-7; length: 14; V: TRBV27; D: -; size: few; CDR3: CASASQDTHYEQYF; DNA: TGTGCCAGTGCCTCCCAGGACACCCACTACGAGCAGTACTTC
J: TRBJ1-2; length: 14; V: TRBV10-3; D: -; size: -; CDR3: CAISESPGNYGYTF; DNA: TGTGCCATCAGTGAGTCGCCCGGAAACTATGGCTACACCTTC
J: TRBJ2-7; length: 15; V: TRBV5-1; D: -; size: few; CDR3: CASSLERASSYEQYF; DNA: TGCGCCAGCAGCTTGGAAAGGGCGAGCTCCTACGAGCAGTACTTC
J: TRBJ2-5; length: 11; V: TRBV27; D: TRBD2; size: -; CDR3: CASILREAQYF; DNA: TGTGCCAGCATACTCCGGGAGGCACAGTACTTC
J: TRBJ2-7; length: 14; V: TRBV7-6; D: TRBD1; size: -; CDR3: CASSSGTALSEQYF; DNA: TGTGCCAGCAGCTCCGGGACAGCACTCTCCGAGCAGTACTTC
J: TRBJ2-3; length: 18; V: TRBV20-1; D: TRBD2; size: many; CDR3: CSAGLLAGGLFSTDTQYF; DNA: TGCAGTGCTGGCCTACTAGCGGGGGGACTCTTTAGCACAGATACGCAGTATTTT
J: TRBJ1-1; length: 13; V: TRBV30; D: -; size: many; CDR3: CAWSPRRDTEAFF; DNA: TGTGCCTGGAGCCCTAGGCGGGACACTGAAGCTTTCTTT
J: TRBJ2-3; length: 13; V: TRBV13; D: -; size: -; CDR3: CASSLSGSDTQYF; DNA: TGTGCCAGCAGCTTATCGGGGTCAGATACGCAGTATTTT
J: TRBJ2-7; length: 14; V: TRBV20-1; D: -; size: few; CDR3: CSADGPGYTYEQYF; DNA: TGCAGTGCTGATGGGCCGGGGTATACCTACGAGCAGTACTTC
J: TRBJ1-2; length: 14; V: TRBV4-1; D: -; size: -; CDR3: CASSQVTTAYGYTF; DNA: TGCGCCAGCAGCCAAGTAACGACAGCCTATGGCTACACCTTC
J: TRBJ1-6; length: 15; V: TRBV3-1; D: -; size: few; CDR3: CASSPTGSFNSPLHF; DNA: TGTGCCAGCAGCCCAACAGGGAGTTTCAATTCACCCCTCCACTTT